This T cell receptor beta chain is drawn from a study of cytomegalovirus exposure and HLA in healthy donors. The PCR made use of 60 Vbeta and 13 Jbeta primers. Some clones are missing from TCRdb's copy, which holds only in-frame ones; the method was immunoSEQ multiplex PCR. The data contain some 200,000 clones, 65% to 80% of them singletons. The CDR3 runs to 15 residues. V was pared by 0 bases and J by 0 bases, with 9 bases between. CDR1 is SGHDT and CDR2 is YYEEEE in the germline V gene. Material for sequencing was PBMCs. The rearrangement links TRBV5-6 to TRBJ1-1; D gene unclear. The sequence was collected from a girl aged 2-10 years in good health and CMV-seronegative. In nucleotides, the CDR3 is TGTGCCAGCAGCTTGGTTGGGCTCCTGAACACTGAAGCTTTCTTT. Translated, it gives CASSLVGLLNTEAFF.